This entry describes one T cell receptor (beta chain). What it binds is unknown. These data are taken from a study of blood T cells in healthy people across ages. Donation came from healthy Caucasian individuals in Russia who were aged 6 to 90. A second PCR, run for roughly 6 to 11 cycles, used a sample-barcoded 5' primer plus a J-beta primer mix. A tag from a template-switch adaptor with 12 random nucleotides marked each cDNA molecule. TCRdb re-derived calls from the 5' RACE reads in MiXCR, one entry per CDR3 protein. Among about 970,000 distinct CDR3 sequences listed, just over 50% were seen once. This CDR3 comprises 14 residues. V lost 0 bases and J lost 4, with 10 bases in between. Germline V lookup: CDR1 SGHDT, CDR2 YYEEEE. Whole-study findings and limits: Both naive CD4+ cell counts and diversity were greater in long-lived donors than in aged donors.

The rearrangement uses TRBV5-6 and TRBJ1-1; D is ambiguous. This receptor was taken from a woman aged 55-69 years in good health. Sequences were obtained from blood. CDR3 in amino acids: CASSLDRLVTEAFF. The DNA for the CDR3 is TGTGCCAGCAGCTTGGATCGGTTAGTCACTGAAGCTTTCTTT.